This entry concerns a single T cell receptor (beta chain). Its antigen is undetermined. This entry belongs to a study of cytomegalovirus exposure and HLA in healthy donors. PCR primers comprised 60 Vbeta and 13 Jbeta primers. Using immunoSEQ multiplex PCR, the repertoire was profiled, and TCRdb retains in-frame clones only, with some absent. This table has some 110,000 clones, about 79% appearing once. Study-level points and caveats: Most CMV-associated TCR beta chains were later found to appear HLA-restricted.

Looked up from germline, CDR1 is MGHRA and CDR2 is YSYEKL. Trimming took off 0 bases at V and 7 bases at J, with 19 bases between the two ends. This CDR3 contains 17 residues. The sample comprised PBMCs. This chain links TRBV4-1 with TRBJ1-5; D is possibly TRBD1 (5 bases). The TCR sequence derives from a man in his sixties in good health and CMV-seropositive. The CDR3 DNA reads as TGCGCCAGCAGCCAAGATCTGGGCAGGCAGGGATGGCAGCCCCAGCATTTT. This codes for CASSQDLGRQGWQPQHF.